This T cell receptor (beta chain) was identified in a study of blood T cell repertoires in COVID-19. The method was immunoSEQ multiplex PCR; TCRdb's version includes in-frame clones alone and lacks a portion of them. The sample holds under 200,000 clones, less than 90% seen once. Trimming removed 2 bases from V and 2 bases from J; junction bases left unmatched: 23. Germline V gives CDR1 LGHNT, CDR2 FRNRAP. CDR3 length: 22 amino acids. The J gene is TRBJ2-3, the V gene TRBV12-5; 9 nucleotides align to TRBD2. This receptor was obtained from a woman between 70 and 85 years old with acute or convalescent COVID-19. The sequenced sample was peripheral blood. The CDR3 DNA reads TGTGCTAGTGGTTTGACGTCGACTAGCGGAGAGAGAACGCACACGCACACAGATACGCAGTATTTT. Residues: CASGLTSTSGERTHTHTDTQYF.